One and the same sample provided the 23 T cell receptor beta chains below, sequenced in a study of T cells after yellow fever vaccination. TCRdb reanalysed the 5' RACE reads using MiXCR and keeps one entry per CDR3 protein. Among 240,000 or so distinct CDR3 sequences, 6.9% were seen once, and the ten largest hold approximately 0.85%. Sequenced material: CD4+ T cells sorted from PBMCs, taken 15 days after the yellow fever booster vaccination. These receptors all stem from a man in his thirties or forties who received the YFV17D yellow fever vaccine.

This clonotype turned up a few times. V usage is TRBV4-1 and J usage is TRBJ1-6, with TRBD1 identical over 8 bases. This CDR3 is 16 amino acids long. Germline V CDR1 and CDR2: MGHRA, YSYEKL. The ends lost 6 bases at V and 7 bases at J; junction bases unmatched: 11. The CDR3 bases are TGCGCCAGCAGTCACGGACTGGACAGGGCGAATTCACCCCTCCACTTT. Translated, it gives CASSHGLDRANSPLHF.

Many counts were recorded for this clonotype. CDR3 sequence reads: CASRKTGLEQYF. The CDR3 region has the DNA TGTGCCAGCAGAAAGACAGGTCTCGAGCAGTACTTC. The chain joins TRBV12-3 or TRBV12-4 to TRBJ2-7; D is perhaps TRBD1 (6 bases). The CDR3 loop spans 12 amino acids. V lost 6 bases and J 6 bases, leaving 12 bases between the germline ends.

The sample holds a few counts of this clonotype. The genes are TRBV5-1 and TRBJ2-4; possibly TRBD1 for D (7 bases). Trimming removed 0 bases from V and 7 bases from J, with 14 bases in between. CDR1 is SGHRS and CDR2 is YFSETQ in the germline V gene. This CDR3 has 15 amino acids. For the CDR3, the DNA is TGCGCCAGCAGCTTGGGGCAGGGGGGAGTTAACATTCAGTACTTC. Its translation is CASSLGQGGVNIQYF.

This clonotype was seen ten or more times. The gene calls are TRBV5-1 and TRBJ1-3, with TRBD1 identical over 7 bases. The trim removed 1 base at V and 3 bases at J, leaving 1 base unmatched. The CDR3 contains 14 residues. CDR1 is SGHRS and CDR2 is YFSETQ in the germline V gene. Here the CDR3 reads CASSLRGHGNTIYF. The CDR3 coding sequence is TGCGCCAGCAGCTTGAGGGGGCATGGAAACACCATATATTTT. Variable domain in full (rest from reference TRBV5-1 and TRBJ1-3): KAGVTQTPRYLIKTRGQQVTLSCSPISGHRSVSWYQQTPGQGLQFLFEYFSETQRNKGNFPGRFSGRQFSNSRSEMNVSTLELGDSALYLCASSLRGHGNTIYFGEGSWLTVV.

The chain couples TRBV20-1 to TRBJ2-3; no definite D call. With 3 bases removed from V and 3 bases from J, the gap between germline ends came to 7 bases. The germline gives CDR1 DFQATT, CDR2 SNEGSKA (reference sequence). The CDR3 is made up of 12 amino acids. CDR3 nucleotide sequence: TGCAGTGCTAGTAGAGTGACAGATACGCAGTATTTT. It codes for CSASRVTDTQYF.

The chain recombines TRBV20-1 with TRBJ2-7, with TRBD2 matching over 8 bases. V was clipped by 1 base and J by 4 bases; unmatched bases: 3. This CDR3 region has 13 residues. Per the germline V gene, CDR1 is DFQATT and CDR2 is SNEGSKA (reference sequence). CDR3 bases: TGCAGTGCTAGAGGGTCGGGAGGGTACGAGCAGTACTTC. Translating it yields CSARGSGGYEQYF.

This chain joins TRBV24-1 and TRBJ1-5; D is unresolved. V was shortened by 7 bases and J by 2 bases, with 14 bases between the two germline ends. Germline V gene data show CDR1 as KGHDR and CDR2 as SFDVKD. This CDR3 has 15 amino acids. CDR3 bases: TGTGCCACCAGCGGCACTTTAGGAGGCAATCAGCCCCAGCATTTT. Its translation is CATSGTLGGNQPQHF.

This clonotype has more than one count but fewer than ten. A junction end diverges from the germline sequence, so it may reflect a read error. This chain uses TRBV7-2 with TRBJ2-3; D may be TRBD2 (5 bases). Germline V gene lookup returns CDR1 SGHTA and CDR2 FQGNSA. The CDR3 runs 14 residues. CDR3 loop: CASSLAGTTNTQYF. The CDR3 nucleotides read TGTGCCAGCAGCCTCGCGGGTACCACAAATACGCAGTATTTT.

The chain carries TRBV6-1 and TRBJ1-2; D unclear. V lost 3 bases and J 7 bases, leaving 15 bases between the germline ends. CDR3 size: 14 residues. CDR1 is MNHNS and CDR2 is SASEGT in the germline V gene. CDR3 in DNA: TGTGCCAGCAGTGATGAGGGCCCTGTCGGTGGCTACACCTTC. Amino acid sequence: CASSDEGPVGGYTF.

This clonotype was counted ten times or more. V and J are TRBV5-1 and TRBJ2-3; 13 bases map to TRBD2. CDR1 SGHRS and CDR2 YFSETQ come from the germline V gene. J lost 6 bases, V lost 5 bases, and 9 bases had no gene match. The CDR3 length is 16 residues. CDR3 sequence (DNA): TGCGCCAGCAGAGTTTCCGGACTAGCGGGAGTCGATACGCAGTATTTT. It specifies CASRVSGLAGVDTQYF.

CDR3 sequence (DNA): TGTGCCAGCAGTTTTTGGCGTGGCAGGGGGCACGGGACTAGCGTCTGGCTGTTTTTT. Translation: CASSFWRGRGHGTSVWLFF. The chain couples TRBV28 to TRBJ2-2; the match to TRBD2 covers 10 bases. J was trimmed by 13 bases and V by 3 bases; bases with no gene match: 23. CDR1 and CDR2 (germline): MDHEN, SYDVKM. The CDR3 has 19 residues.

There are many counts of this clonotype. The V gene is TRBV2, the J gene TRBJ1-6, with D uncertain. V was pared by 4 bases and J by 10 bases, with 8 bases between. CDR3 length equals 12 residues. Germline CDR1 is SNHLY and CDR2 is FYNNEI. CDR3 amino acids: CASSGARSPLHF. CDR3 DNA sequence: TGTGCCAGCAGTGGTGCGAGATCACCCCTCCACTTT.

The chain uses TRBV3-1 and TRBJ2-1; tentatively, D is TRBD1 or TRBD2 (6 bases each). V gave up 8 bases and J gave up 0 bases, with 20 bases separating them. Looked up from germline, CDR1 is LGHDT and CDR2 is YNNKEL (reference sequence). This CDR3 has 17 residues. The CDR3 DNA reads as TGTGCCAGCTCCCAGGATGCCTCGGGGGCCTCCTACAATGAGCAGTTCTTC. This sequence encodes CASSQDASGASYNEQFF.

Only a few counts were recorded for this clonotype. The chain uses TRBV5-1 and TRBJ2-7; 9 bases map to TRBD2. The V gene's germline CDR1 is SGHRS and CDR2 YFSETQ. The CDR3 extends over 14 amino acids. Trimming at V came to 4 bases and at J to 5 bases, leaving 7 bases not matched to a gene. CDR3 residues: CASSHIAGVNEQYF. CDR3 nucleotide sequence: TGCGCCAGCAGCCATATAGCGGGAGTAAACGAGCAGTACTTC.

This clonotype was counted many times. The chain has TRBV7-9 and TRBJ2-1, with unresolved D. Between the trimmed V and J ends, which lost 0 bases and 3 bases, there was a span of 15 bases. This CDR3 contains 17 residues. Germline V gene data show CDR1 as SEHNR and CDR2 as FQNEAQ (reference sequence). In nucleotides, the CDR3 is TGTGCCAGCAGCTTAGCGCTCAGAACTCTAAACTACAATGAGCAGTTCTTC. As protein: CASSLALRTLNYNEQFF.

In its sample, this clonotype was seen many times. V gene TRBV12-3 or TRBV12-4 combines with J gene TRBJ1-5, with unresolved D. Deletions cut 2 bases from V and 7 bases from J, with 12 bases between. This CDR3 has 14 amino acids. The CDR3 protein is CASSLMRAHQPQHF. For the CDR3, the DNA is TGTGCCAGCAGTTTAATGAGGGCCCACCAGCCCCAGCATTTT.

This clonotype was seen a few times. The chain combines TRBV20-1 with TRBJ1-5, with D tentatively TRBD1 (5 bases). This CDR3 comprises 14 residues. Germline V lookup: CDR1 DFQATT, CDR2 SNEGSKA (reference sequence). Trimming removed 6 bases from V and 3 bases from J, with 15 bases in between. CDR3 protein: CSAPDGQVNQPQHF. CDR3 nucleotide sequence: TGCAGTGCCCCCGACGGACAAGTCAATCAGCCCCAGCATTTT.

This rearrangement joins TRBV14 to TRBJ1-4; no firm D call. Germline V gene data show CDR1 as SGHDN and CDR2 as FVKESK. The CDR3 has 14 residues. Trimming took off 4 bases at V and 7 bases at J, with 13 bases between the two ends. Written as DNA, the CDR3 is TGTGCCAGCAGCCCCGGCGGATCGGCTGAAAAACTGTTTTTT. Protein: CASSPGGSAEKLFF.

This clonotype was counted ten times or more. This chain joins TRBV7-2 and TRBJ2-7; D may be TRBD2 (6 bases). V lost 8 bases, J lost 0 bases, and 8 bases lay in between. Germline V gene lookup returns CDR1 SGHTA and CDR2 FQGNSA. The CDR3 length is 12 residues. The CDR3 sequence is CASGRSSYEQYF. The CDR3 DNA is TGTGCCAGCGGGAGGAGCTCCTACGAGCAGTACTTC.

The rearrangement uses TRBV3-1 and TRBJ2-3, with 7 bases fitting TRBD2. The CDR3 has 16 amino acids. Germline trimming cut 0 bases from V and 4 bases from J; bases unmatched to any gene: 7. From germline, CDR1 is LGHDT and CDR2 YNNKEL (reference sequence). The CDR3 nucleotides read TGTGCCAGCAGCCAAGATGGCGGGAGTAACGCAGATACGCAGTATTTT. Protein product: CASSQDGGSNADTQYF.

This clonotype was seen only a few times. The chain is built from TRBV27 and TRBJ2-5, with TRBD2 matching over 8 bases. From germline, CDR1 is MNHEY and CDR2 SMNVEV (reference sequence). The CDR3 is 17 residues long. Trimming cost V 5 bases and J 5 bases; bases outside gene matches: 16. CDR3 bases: TGTGCCAGCAGTCCGGGGGGGCCTGGGACTTTTCGGGAGACCCAGTACTTC. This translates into CASSPGGPGTFRETQYF.

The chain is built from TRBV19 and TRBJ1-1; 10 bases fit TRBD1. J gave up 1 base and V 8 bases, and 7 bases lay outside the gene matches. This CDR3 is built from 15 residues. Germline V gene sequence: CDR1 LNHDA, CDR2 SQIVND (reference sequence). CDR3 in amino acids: CASSRDRGWNTEAFF. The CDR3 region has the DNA TGTGCCAGTTCCCGGGACAGGGGATGGAACACTGAAGCTTTCTTT.

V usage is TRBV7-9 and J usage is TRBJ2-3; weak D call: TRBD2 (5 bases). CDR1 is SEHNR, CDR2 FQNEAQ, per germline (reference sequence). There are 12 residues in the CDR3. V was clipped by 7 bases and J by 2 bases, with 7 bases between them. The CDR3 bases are TGTGCCAGCATTCGGGACACAGATACGCAGTATTTT. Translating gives CASIRDTDTQYF.